A selection of T cell receptor beta chains follows, all from one sample in a study of blood T cell repertoires in COVID-19. The method was immunoSEQ multiplex PCR; TCRdb's version includes in-frame clones alone and lacks a portion of them. The table includes about 250,000 clones, around 85% detected once. Material for sequencing was PBMCs or T cells enriched from blood (not recorded which). These receptors all stem from a woman aged 45-59 years with acute COVID-19. Each CDR3 is given with its conserved first and last residue. A D gene is named only where the DNA matches it firmly. Some rows have no size entry. The others give once, few or many, or a class for an expanded clone.

clone_size | j_call | v_call | d_call | cdr3_aa | cdr3_nt
- | TRBJ1-6 | TRBV27 | - | CASSLESSYNSPLHF | TGTGCCAGCAGTTTAGAGAGCTCCTATAATTCACCCCTCCACTTT
- | TRBJ2-7 | TRBV7-2 | TRBD2 | CASSFTSGGDYEQYF | TGTGCCAGCAGCTTTACTAGCGGGGGGGATTACGAGCAGTACTTC
- | TRBJ2-1 | TRBV11-1 | - | CASSPSRGAKYNEQFF | TGTGCCAGCAGCCCCAGCCGCGGGGCGAAATACAATGAGCAGTTCTTC
- | TRBJ1-2 | TRBV12-3/TRBV12-4 | - | CASSLGSGGGYTF | TGTGCCAGCAGTTTGGGCTCGGGAGGAGGCTACACCTTC
- | TRBJ1-3 | TRBV7-2 | - | CASSSSGGTGNTIYF | TGTGCCAGCAGCTCCTCGGGGGGGACTGGAAACACCATATATTTT
- | TRBJ2-7 | TRBV3-1/TRBV3-2 | - | CASSQKGGVGYEQYF | TGTGCCAGCAGCCAAAAGGGAGGTGTAGGCTACGAGCAGTACTTC
- | TRBJ1-6 | TRBV6-1 | TRBD1 | CASSARGDPYNSPLHF | TGTGCCAGCAGTGCCAGGGGGGATCCCTATAATTCACCCCTCCACTTT
- | TRBJ1-1 | TRBV18 | - | CASSPGRSVNTEAFF | TGTGCCAGCTCACCAGGTCGTTCAGTGAACACTGAAGCTTTCTTT
few | TRBJ1-2 | TRBV7-9 | - | CASSPSGSNYGYTF | TGTGCCAGCAGCCCAAGCGGGTCAAACTATGGCTACACCTTC
- | TRBJ1-1 | TRBV19 | - | CASSIARGAEAFF | TGTGCCAGTAGTATCGCCCGGGGGGCTGAAGCTTTCTTT
- | TRBJ2-1 | TRBV5-1 | TRBD1 | CASSGGQGNEQFF | TGCGCCAGCAGCGGGGGACAGGGAAATGAGCAGTTCTTC
- | TRBJ2-7 | TRBV3-1/TRBV3-2 | TRBD2 | CASSQDQTRGAEYF | TGTGCCAGCAGCCAAGATCAGACGCGGGGGGCGGAGTACTTC
- | TRBJ1-6 | TRBV4-2 | - | CASSREGQKSSYNSPLHF | TGTGCCAGCAGCCGAGAAGGACAAAAAAGCTCCTATAATTCACCCCTCCACTTT
once | TRBJ2-5 | TRBV29-1 | - | CSAWDGTRETQYF | TGCAGCGCATGGGACGGGACACGGGAGACCCAGTACTTC
- | TRBJ2-1 | TRBV29-1 | - | CSALGGVSYNEQFF | TGCAGCGCCTTAGGCGGGGTGTCCTACAATGAGCAGTTCTTC
- | TRBJ1-1 | TRBV27 | TRBD1 | CASSPGGRMATEAFF | TGTGCCAGCAGTCCAGGGGGCCGAATGGCCACTGAAGCTTTCTTT
- | TRBJ1-2 | TRBV5-1 | - | CASSLYLTDYGYTF | TGCGCCAGCAGCTTGTATTTGACAGACTATGGCTACACCTTC
- | TRBJ1-1 | TRBV5-1 | - | CASTEKGQNTEAFF | TGCGCCAGTACAGAAAAGGGACAGAACACTGAAGCTTTCTTT
- | TRBJ1-5 | TRBV11-2 | - | CASSLQGWEPQHF | TGTGCCAGCAGCTTACAGGGTTGGGAGCCCCAGCATTTT
- | TRBJ1-1 | TRBV5-4 | TRBD1 | CASSLGSGGGTEAFF | TGTGCCAGCAGCTTGGGTTCAGGGGGAGGCACTGAAGCTTTCTTT
- | TRBJ1-1 | TRBV5-1 | TRBD1 | CASSLLGTGAPGKAFF | TGCGCCAGCAGCTTGCTAGGGACAGGGGCCCCGGGGAAAGCTTTCTTT
- | TRBJ2-1 | TRBV10-3 | TRBD1 | CAIRGQGARVEQFF | TGTGCCATCAGGGGACAGGGGGCGCGGGTTGAGCAGTTCTTC
- | TRBJ1-2 | TRBV2 | - | CASRDIVNYGYTF | TGTGCCAGCAGGGACATCGTTAACTATGGCTACACCTTC
- | TRBJ1-1 | TRBV12-3/TRBV12-4 | TRBD1 | CASSFGRGTEAFF | TGTGCCAGCAGTTTTGGCAGGGGGACTGAAGCTTTCTTT
once | TRBJ1-2 | TRBV7-2 | - | CASSLTTVRDINGYTF | TGTGCCAGCAGCTTAACGACAGTACGAGATATTAATGGCTACACCTTC
- | TRBJ1-3 | TRBV7-8 | TRBD1 | CASSLVLSGGFGNTIYF | TGTGCCAGCAGCTTAGTTTTGTCAGGGGGCTTTGGAAACACCATATATTTT
once | TRBJ2-2 | TRBV19 | TRBD1 | CASAQGADTGELFF | TGTGCCAGTGCCCAGGGGGCAGACACCGGGGAGCTGTTTTTT
- | TRBJ1-1 | TRBV4-1 | - | CASSQDNRQGSTEAFF | TGCGCCAGCAGCCAAGATAATAGGCAGGGTTCCACTGAAGCTTTCTTT
once | TRBJ1-2 | TRBV5-6 | TRBD1 | CASSVRDRAWGYGYTF | TGTGCCAGCAGCGTCCGGGACAGGGCGTGGGGCTATGGCTACACCTTC
- | TRBJ1-4 | TRBV18 | TRBD1 | CASSPAGGLANEKLFF | TGTGCCAGCTCACCAGCAGGGGGCCTGGCTAATGAAAAACTGTTTTTT
- | TRBJ1-6 | TRBV9 | - | CASSSTARGTYNSPLHF | TGTGCCAGCAGCTCTACCGCCAGGGGAACCTATAATTCACCCCTCCACTTT
- | TRBJ2-7 | TRBV27 | TRBD2 | CASSSSGGAIYEQYF | TGTGCCAGCAGTTCGAGCGGGGGGGCCATCTACGAGCAGTACTTC
- | TRBJ1-1 | TRBV19 | TRBD1 | CASRLGGAETEAFF | TGTGCCAGTAGGTTAGGGGGCGCAGAGACTGAAGCTTTCTTT
- | TRBJ1-1 | TRBV13 | - | CASSLRGNTEAFF | TGTGCCAGCAGCTTACGAGGAAACACTGAAGCTTTCTTT
- | TRBJ1-5 | TRBV27 | - | CASSFHQGRDQPQHF | TGTGCCAGCAGTTTCCATCAGGGTAGGGATCAGCCCCAGCATTTT
few | TRBJ2-2 | TRBV10-3 | TRBD1 | CATRGSGELFF | TGTGCCACCAGGGGGAGCGGGGAGCTGTTTTTT
- | TRBJ1-3 | TRBV18 | - | CASSPPVRSGSGNTIYF | TGTGCCAGCTCACCACCGGTGAGGTCGGGCTCTGGAAACACCATATATTTT
- | TRBJ1-2 | TRBV12-3/TRBV12-4 | - | CASSLEGENGYTF | TGTGCCAGCAGTTTAGAGGGGGAAAATGGCTACACCTTC
- | TRBJ2-5 | TRBV12-5 | TRBD1 | CASVPGQGFTDQETQYF | TGTGCTAGTGTTCCGGGACAGGGTTTCACGGACCAAGAGACCCAGTACTTC
- | TRBJ2-7 | TRBV29-1 | - | CSALAGYEQYF | TGCAGCGCCCTGGCGGGGTACGAGCAGTACTTC
- | TRBJ1-2 | TRBV19 | TRBD1 | CASREGGTGVTYGYTF | TGTGCCAGTAGAGAGGGAGGAACAGGGGTAACCTATGGCTACACCTTC
- | TRBJ1-4 | TRBV4-1 | - | CASSQDPATNEKLFF | TGCGCCAGCAGCCAAGATCCTGCAACTAATGAAAAACTGTTTTTT